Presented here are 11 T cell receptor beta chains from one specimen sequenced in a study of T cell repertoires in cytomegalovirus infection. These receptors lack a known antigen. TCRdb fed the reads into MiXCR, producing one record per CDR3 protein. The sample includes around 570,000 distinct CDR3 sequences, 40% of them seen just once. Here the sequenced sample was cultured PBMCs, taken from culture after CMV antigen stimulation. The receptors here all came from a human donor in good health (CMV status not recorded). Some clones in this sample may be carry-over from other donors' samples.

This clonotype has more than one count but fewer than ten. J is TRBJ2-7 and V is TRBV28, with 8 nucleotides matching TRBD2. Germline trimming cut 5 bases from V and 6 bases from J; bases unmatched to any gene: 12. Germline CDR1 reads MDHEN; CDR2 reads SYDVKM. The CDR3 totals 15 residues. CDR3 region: CASSGWGLGSSEQYF. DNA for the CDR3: TGTGCCAGCAGTGGTTGGGGACTAGGATCGAGCGAGCAGTACTTC.

The CDR3 reads CASSIRAGNTIYF. CDR3 in DNA: TGTGCCAGCAGCATCAGGGCGGGAAACACCATATATTTT. J is TRBJ1-3 and V is TRBV6-8, with D perhaps matching TRBD1 (5 bases). The CDR3 runs 13 residues. Germline loops: CDR1 MNHGY, CDR2 SAAAGT. Trimming took off 6 bases at V and 4 bases at J, with 10 bases between the two ends.

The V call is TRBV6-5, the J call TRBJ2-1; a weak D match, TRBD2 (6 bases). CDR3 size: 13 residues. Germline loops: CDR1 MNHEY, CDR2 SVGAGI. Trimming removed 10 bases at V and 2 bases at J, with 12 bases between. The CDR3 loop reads CATHRLAYNEQFF. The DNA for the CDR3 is TGTGCCACCCACCGACTAGCCTACAATGAGCAGTTCTTC.

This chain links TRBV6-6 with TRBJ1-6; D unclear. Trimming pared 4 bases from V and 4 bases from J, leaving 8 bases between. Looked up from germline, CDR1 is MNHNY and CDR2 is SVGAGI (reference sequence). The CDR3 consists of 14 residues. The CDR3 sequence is CASSLGLYNSPLHF. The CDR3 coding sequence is TGTGCCAGCAGTTTGGGCCTTTATAATTCACCCCTCCACTTT.

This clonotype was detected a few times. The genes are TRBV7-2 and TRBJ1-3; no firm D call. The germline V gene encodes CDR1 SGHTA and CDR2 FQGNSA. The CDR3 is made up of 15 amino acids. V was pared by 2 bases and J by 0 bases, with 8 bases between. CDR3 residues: CASSLRSSSGNTIYF. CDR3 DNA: TGTGCCAGCAGCTTAAGGTCGAGCTCTGGAAACACCATATATTTT.

Written as DNA, the CDR3 is TGTGCCAGCAGTCTAGGACTAGATCAAGAGACCCAGTACTTC. This codes for CASSLGLDQETQYF. V and J are TRBV12-3 or TRBV12-4 and TRBJ2-5, with 7 bases matching TRBD2. The CDR3 length is 14 residues. V trimming: 5 bases; J trimming: 2 bases; junction bases outside the gene matches: 5.

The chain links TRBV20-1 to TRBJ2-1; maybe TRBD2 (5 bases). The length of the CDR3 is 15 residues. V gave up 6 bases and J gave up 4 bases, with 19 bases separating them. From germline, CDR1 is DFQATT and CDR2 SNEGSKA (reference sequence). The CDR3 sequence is CSAPKADQRYNEQFF. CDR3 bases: TGCAGTGCCCCCAAGGCGGACCAGCGGTACAATGAGCAGTTCTTC.

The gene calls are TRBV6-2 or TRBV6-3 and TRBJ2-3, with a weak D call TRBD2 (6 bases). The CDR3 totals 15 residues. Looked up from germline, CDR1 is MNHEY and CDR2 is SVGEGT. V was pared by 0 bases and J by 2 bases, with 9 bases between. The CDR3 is CASSYSASDTDTQYF. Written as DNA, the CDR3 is TGTGCCAGCAGTTACTCGGCTAGCGACACAGATACGCAGTATTTT.

CDR3 bases: TGTGCCAGCAGTTACTCGAATCCCACTAGCGGACTCCTTAGTGAGCAGTTCTTC. Protein: CASSYSNPTSGLLSEQFF. This chain joins TRBV6-6 and TRBJ2-1, with 8 bases fitting TRBD2. CDR3 length equals 18 residues. Germline assignment: CDR1 MNHNY and CDR2 SVGAGI (reference sequence). The V and J ends lost 0 bases and 9 bases, in that order; junction bases with no gene match: 16.

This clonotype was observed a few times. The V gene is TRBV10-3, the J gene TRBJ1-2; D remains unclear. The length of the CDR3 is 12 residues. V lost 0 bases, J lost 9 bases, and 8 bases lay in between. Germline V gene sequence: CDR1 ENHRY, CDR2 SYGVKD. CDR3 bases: TGTGCCATCAGTGAGTCCGGGGTTAGCTACACCTTC. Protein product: CAISESGVSYTF.

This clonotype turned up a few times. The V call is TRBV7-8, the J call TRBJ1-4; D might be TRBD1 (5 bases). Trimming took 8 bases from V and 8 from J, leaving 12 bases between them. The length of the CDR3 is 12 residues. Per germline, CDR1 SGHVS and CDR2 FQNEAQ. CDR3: CASGRQIEKLFF. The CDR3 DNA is TGTGCCAGCGGGCGACAGATCGAAAAACTGTTTTTT. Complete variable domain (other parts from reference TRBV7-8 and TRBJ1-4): GAGVSQSPRYKVAKRGQDVALRCDPISGHVSLFWYQQALGQGPEFLTYFQNEAQLDKSGLPSDRFFAERPEGSVSTLKIQRTQQEDSAVYLCASGRQIEKLFFGSGTQLSVL.